These 18 T cell receptor beta chains were sequenced from one sample in a study of blood T cell repertoires in COVID-19. The protocol was immunoSEQ multiplex PCR, while the TCRdb copy is restricted to in-frame clones and leaves out a portion. The table shows 180,000 or so clones, with approximately 88% occurring only once. Material: PBMCs or T cells enriched from blood (not recorded which). These receptors were taken from a woman aged 55-69 years who had recovered from COVID-19.

The rearrangement links TRBV19 to TRBJ2-7, with D tentatively TRBD2 (5 bases). V was cut by 3 bases and J by 1 base, with 13 bases left in between. This CDR3 is built from 15 residues. In germline, CDR1 is LNHDA, CDR2 SQIVND (reference sequence). The CDR3: CASSIEGSRSYEQYF. CDR3 coding DNA: TGTGCCAGTAGTATCGAGGGCAGTAGATCCTACGAGCAGTACTTC.

CDR3 nucleotides: TGCGCCAGCAGCCTTTTTTGGGCCCGTCTTTATTACAATGAGCAGTTCTTC. Its protein is CASSLFWARLYYNEQFF. The chain carries TRBV4-1 and TRBJ2-1; D ambiguous. Germline-derived CDR1 and CDR2 are MGHRA and YSYEKL. V gave up 4 bases and J gave up 4 bases, with 20 bases separating them. The CDR3 loop spans 17 amino acids.

The chain links TRBV7-2 to TRBJ1-2, with 12 positions matching TRBD1. The CDR3 is made up of 15 amino acids. Looked up from germline, CDR1 is SGHTA and CDR2 is FQGNSA. J lost 4 bases, V lost 5 bases, and 5 bases had no gene match. This CDR3 is CASSRDRGRGYGYTF. In DNA form, the CDR3 reads TGTGCCAGCAGCCGGGACAGGGGGCGCGGCTATGGCTACACCTTC.

The chain employs TRBV5-6 and TRBJ1-2; 7 bases agree with TRBD1. The CDR3 has 14 amino acids. After removal of 3 bases from V and 4 bases from J, the junction contained 6 bases not matched to a gene. Germline CDR1 is SGHDT and CDR2 is YYEEEE. The DNA for the CDR3 is TGTGCCAGCAGCTCAGCGGACAGGAGCTATGGCTACACCTTC. As protein: CASSSADRSYGYTF.

The chain is built from TRBV3-1 (or the pseudogene TRBV3-2) and TRBJ1-1; a weak D match, TRBD1 (5 bases). Germline loops: CDR1 LGHDT, CDR2 YNNKEL (reference sequence). The CDR3 runs to 13 residues. V lost 4 bases, J lost 1 base, and 7 bases lay in between. The CDR3 sequence: CASSPTGNTEAFF. In DNA, the CDR3 is TGTGCCAGCAGCCCCACAGGGAACACTGAAGCTTTCTTT.

The CDR3 loop is CASSARGMVTGELFF. CDR3 in DNA: TGTGCCAGCAGCGCCCGGGGGATGGTCACCGGGGAGCTGTTTTTT. V usage is TRBV9 and J usage is TRBJ2-2; possibly TRBD2 for D (6 bases). This CDR3 is built from 15 residues. Trimming stripped 3 bases from V and 4 bases from J, with 13 bases between. CDR1 is SGDLS and CDR2 is YYNGEE in the germline V gene.

The chain recombines TRBV2 with TRBJ1-1; 12 positions agree with TRBD1. From germline, CDR1 is SNHLY and CDR2 FYNNEI. CDR3 length equals 14 residues. CDR3 sequence reads: CAQGGQGAYTEAFF. The CDR3 nucleotides are TGTGCTCAGGGGGGACAGGGGGCGTACACTGAAGCTTTCTTT.

The chain links TRBV5-6 to TRBJ1-2; 7 bases align to TRBD1. Germline-derived CDR1 and CDR2 are SGHDT and YYEEEE. The CDR3 extends over 15 amino acids. V lost 4 bases to trimming and J lost 4 bases; unmatched junction nucleotides: 10. The CDR3 DNA reads as TGTGCCAGCAGCGACGTCCAACAGGGGTCCTATGGCTACACCTTC. Its protein is CASSDVQQGSYGYTF.

V and J are TRBV5-1 and TRBJ2-7; maybe TRBD1 (8 bases). CDR1 is SGHRS, CDR2 YFSETQ, per germline. Trimming took off 4 bases at V and 3 bases at J, with 20 bases between the two ends. CDR3 length: 16 residues. Here the CDR3 reads CASSPGRDRRIYEQYF. The DNA for the CDR3 is TGCGCCAGCAGCCCGGGGAGGGACAGGAGAATCTACGAGCAGTACTTC. The whole variable domain, filled in from reference TRBV5-1 and TRBJ2-7, reads KAGVTQTPRYLIKTRGQQVTLSCSPISGHRSVSWYQQTPGQGLQFLFEYFSETQRNKGNFPGRFSGRQFSNSRSEMNVSTLELGDSALYLCASSPGRDRRIYEQYFGPGTRLTVT.

The V gene is TRBV28, the J gene TRBJ2-5, with 10 bases matching TRBD1. Germline V gene lookup returns CDR1 MDHEN and CDR2 SYDVKM. V lost 7 bases, J lost 5 bases, and 10 bases stayed unmatched. This CDR3 comprises 15 residues. The CDR3 sequence is CASTAGTGAGETQYF. The CDR3 DNA is TGTGCCAGCACCGCCGGGACAGGGGCGGGTGAGACCCAGTACTTC.

The CDR3 nucleotides are TGTGCCAGCAGTTTACGAGGGAGGGATGAAAAACTGTTTTTT. Amino acids: CASSLRGRDEKLFF. The J gene is TRBJ1-4, the V gene TRBV28; D is unclear. The ends were cut back, 2 bases at V and 6 bases at J, with 10 bases in the middle. There are 14 residues in the CDR3. Germline assignment: CDR1 MDHEN and CDR2 SYDVKM.

The V and J genes are TRBV7-9 and TRBJ2-2, with TRBD1 as a possible D gene (6 bases). The germline gives CDR1 SEHNR, CDR2 FQNEAQ (reference sequence). The CDR3 totals 15 residues. The ends were cut back, 5 bases at V and 6 bases at J, with 16 bases in the middle. This CDR3 is CASSPKQGKPGELFF. CDR3 sequence (DNA): TGTGCCAGCAGCCCGAAACAGGGAAAACCCGGGGAGCTGTTTTTT.

This clone was observed at least ten times. In the same sample, other DNA sequences code for this CDR3. The J gene is TRBJ1-6, the V gene TRBV4-1; D ambiguous. The CDR3 spans 12 residues. V gave up 0 bases and J gave up 9 bases, with 3 bases separating them. The germline CDR1 and CDR2 sequences are MGHRA and YSYEKL. CDR3 DNA: TGCGCCAGCAGCCAAGACCGTTCACCCCTCCACTTT. It codes for CASSQDRSPLHF.

As for this clone: The identical CDR3 is also encoded by other nucleotide sequences in the sample. This chain joins TRBV2 and TRBJ2-2; TRBD2 agrees at 8 bases. This CDR3 is 15 amino acids long. The trim removed 6 bases at V and 1 base at J, leaving 4 bases unmatched. In germline, CDR1 is SNHLY, CDR2 FYNNEI. Here the CDR3 reads CASRRLAGNTGELFF. The DNA for the CDR3 is TGTGCCAGCAGGCGGCTAGCGGGGAACACCGGGGAGCTGTTTTTT.

For the CDR3, the DNA is TGCAGCGTTGAGACAACGAACACTGAAGCTTTCTTT. Translation gives CSVETTNTEAFF. The chain carries TRBV29-1 and TRBJ1-1; D unresolved. The CDR3 sequence is 12 residues long. From germline, CDR1 is SQVTM and CDR2 ANQGSEA. V was clipped by 3 bases and J by 1 base, with 6 bases between them.

The sample holds one count of this clone. In DNA form, the CDR3 reads TGTGCCAGCAGCTTGGCCGAGAATGAGCAGTTCTTC. Translating gives CASSLAENEQFF. The rearrangement joins TRBV5-6 to TRBJ2-1; unclear D gene. V lost 0 bases and J lost 7, with 5 bases in between. Germline V gene sequence: CDR1 SGHDT, CDR2 YYEEEE. This CDR3 contains 12 residues.

The CDR3: CAISGGNGGGQETQYF. Written as DNA, the CDR3 is TGTGCCATCAGTGGGGGTAATGGGGGCGGACAAGAGACCCAGTACTTC. The chain combines TRBV10-3 with TRBJ2-5; a possible D gene is TRBD1 (6 bases). V shed 4 bases and J shed 2 bases, with 17 bases lying between them. The CDR3 extends over 16 amino acids. Germline CDR1 ENHRY, CDR2 SYGVKD.

The gene calls are TRBV6-5 and TRBJ1-4, with 7 bases identical to TRBD1. The germline gives CDR1 MNHEY, CDR2 SVGAGI. The CDR3 consists of 15 residues. V dropped 5 bases and J dropped 7; count of bases not matched to a gene: 10. CDR3 coding DNA: TGTGCCAGCAGTCCCAGACAGGGTCTGACTGAAAAACTGTTTTTT. The encoded protein is CASSPRQGLTEKLFF.